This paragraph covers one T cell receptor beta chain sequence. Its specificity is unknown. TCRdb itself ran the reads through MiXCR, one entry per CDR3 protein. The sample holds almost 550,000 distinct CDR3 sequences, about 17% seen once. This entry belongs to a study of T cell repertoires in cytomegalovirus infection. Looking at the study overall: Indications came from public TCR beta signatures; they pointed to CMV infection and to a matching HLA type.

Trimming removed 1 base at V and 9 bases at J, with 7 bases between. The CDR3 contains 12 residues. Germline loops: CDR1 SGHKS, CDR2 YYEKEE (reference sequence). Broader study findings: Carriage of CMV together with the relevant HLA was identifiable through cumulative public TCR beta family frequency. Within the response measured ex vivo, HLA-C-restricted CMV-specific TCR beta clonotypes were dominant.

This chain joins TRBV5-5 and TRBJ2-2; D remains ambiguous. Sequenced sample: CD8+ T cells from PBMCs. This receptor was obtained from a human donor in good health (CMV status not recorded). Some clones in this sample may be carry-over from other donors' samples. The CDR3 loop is CASSLLGRELFF. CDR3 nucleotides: TGTGCCAGCAGCTTGCTGGGAAGGGAGCTGTTTTTT.